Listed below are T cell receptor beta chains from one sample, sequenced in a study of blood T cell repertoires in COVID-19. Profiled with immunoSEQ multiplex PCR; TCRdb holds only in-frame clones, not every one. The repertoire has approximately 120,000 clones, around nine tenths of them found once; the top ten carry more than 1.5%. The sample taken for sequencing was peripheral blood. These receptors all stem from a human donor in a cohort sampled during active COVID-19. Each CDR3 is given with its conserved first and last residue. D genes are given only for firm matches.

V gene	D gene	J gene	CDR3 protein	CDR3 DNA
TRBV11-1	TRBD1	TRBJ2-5	CASSDRDRQETQYF	TGTGCCAGCAGCGACCGGGACAGACAAGAGACCCAGTACTTC
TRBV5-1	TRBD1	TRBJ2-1	CASSLVSEAGGQFF	TGCGCCAGCAGCTTGGTCTCTGAAGCAGGGGGGCAGTTCTTC
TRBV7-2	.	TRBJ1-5	CASSRGPGPGGQPQHF	TGTGCCAGCAGCCGTGGTCCGGGGCCGGGAGGGCAGCCCCAGCATTTT
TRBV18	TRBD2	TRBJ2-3	CASSPSPVTSGFTDTQYF	TGTGCCAGCTCACCCTCGCCGGTAACTAGCGGTTTCACAGATACGCAGTATTTT
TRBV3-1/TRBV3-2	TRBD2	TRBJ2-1	CASSPREGLEQFF	TGTGCCAGCAGCCCCCGGGAGGGCCTCGAGCAGTTCTTC
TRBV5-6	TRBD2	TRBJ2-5	CASSSPSGRLETQYF	TGTGCCAGCAGCTCCCCTAGCGGACGCTTAGAGACCCAGTACTTC
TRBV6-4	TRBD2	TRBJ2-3	CASSVEAGDWNTQYF	TGTGCCAGCAGTGTTGAAGCGGGGGATTGGAATACGCAGTATTTT
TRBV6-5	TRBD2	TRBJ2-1	CASSRGTSGYNEQFF	TGTGCCAGCAGCCGAGGGACTAGCGGGTACAATGAGCAGTTCTTC
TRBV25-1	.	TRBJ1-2	CASSEWGQAINYGYTF	TGTGCCAGCAGTGAATGGGGACAAGCCATTAACTATGGCTACACCTTC
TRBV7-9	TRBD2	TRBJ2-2	CASSLGPGGQNTGELFF	TGTGCCAGCAGCTTAGGCCCGGGAGGACAGAACACCGGGGAGCTGTTTTTT
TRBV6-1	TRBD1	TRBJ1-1	CASSELGQGITEAFF	TGTGCCAGCAGTGAGCTGGGACAGGGGATCACTGAAGCTTTCTTT
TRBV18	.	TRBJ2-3	CASSSRQASTDTQYF	TGTGCCAGCTCATCACGACAGGCTAGCACAGATACGCAGTATTTT
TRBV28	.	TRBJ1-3	CASSPQGSGNTIYF	TGTGCCAGCAGTCCTCAGGGATCTGGAAACACCATATATTTT
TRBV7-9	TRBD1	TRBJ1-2	CASSFSTGGDGYTF	TGTGCCAGCAGCTTCTCAACAGGGGGCGATGGCTACACCTTC
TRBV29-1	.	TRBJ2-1	CSVDYAYNEQFF	TGCAGCGTGGACTATGCCTACAATGAGCAGTTCTTC
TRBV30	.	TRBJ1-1	CARRGVPNTEAFF	TGTGCCCGACGAGGCGTCCCGAACACTGAAGCTTTCTTT
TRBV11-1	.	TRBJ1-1	CASSTSTGPYTEAFF	TGTGCCAGCAGCACCTCGACAGGTCCCTACACTGAAGCTTTCTTT